The present T cell receptor beta chain was sequenced within a study of CXCR3-negative and CXCR3-positive naive CD8 T cells. The libraries of TRB cDNA were constructed through 5' RACE using UMI labels. TCRdb re-called the 5' RACE reads, yielding one record per CDR3 amino acid sequence without DNA. This specimen shows 95,000 to 100,000 distinct CDR3 sequences; the ten leading clones hold about 1.1%. The CDR3 totals 13 residues. Germline V CDR1 and CDR2: SGHDN, FVKESK. Study outcomes and limitations: In CXCR3-positive naive cells, the TRB CDR3s were more hydrophobic than in CXCR3-negative naive cells. Whereas both naive subsets had comparably high diversity, memory CD8+ cells had much lower diversity. Across naive subsets, surface CD5 expression was comparable, and TCR strength was inferred from properties of the TRB CDR3.

Naive CD8+ T cells had a CD45RO-CCR7+CD27+CD95- phenotype. As to this clonotype: The antigen is not known.

The receptor comes from a human donor in good health. Some clones in this sample may be carry-over from other donors' samples. V is TRBV14 and J is TRBJ1-2. The sequenced sample consisted of naive CXCR3+ CD8+ T cells from blood. As to subset: CD45RO-CCR7+CD27+CD95- naive CD8+ T cells expressing CXCR3 (TNR3+). CDR3 sequence reads: CASSQERSYGYTF.